The present entry profiles one TCR beta chain with its context. The antigen is not known. This record belongs to a study of cytomegalovirus exposure and HLA in healthy donors. Overall study context: Clustering assigned 70% to 90% of the approximately 390 genotyped donors to the Caucasian-associated ancestry cluster.

With 4 bases removed from V and 15 bases from J, the gap between germline ends came to 17 bases. Germline CDR1 SGHDT, CDR2 YYEEEE. This CDR3 spans 12 amino acids. Use of 60 Vbeta and 13 Jbeta primers characterized the PCR. Method: immunoSEQ multiplex PCR; TCRdb's copy keeps in-frame clones and lacks some. The profile covers about 150,000 clones, with approximately 60% appearing a single time and around 7.1% taken by the ten largest. Whole-study results and caveats: A list of approximately 160 TCR beta chains associated with cytomegalovirus was given. What a later analysis showed was that several of the most significant clusters appeared linked to common viral pathogens. Most TCR beta V segments were productive about 90% or about 30% of the time in an earlier analysis.

The sequence was obtained from a woman aged 60-70 years in good health and CMV-seropositive. This rearrangement joins TRBV5-6 to TRBJ2-1, with D perhaps matching TRBD1 (6 bases). Sequenced input: PBMCs. Here the CDR3 DNA reads TGTGCCAGCAGCCAGGGACAAACCGGTGGGTTCTTC. Translation: CASSQGQTGGFF.